These 8 T cell receptor beta chains share one sample of origin, sequenced in a study of regulatory T cells in long-lasting Graves disease. The time point: newly diagnosed GD, antithyroid drugs for less than 3 months. Preparation of the TCR library used RNA extracted from PBMCs. TCR beta libraries were built with iRepertoire HTBI primers and Arm-PCR of CDR3 regions. TCRdb re-analysed the multiplex PCR reads in MiXCR, keeping a single row per CDR3 protein. The repertoire holds about 540,000 distinct CDR3 sequences, less than 15% seen once, with about 10% in the top ten. These data were also filed under a second study, of T cells in Graves' hyperthyroidism and ophthalmopathy.

The source material was peripheral blood mononuclear cells (PBMCs), sampled at new diagnosis, from a patient treated with antithyroid drugs. Receptors originate from a man aged 25-45 years with Graves disease.

This clonotype has ten or more counts. This chain joins TRBV2 and TRBJ2-3; D is possibly TRBD2 (5 bases). V lost 6 bases and J 0 bases, leaving 16 bases between the germline ends. The V gene's germline CDR1 is SNHLY and CDR2 FYNNEI. The CDR3 extends over 16 amino acids. CDR3 sequence reads: CASRRHGVVSTDTQYF. As DNA, the CDR3 is TGTGCCAGCAGGCGCCACGGGGTGGTCAGCACAGATACGCAGTATTTT.

The table lists this clonotype with many counts. CDR3 protein: CASSLGGATQPYEQFF. The CDR3 DNA is TGTGCCAGCAGTTTAGGGGGCGCGACTCAACCTTACGAGCAGTTCTTC. The rearrangement uses TRBV12-3 or TRBV12-4 and TRBJ2-1, with D perhaps matching TRBD1 (5 bases). The CDR3 runs 16 residues. The V end was cut by 1 base, the J end by 10 bases, with 20 bases between.

The rearrangement uses TRBV20-1 and TRBJ2-5; D possibly corresponds to TRBD2 (6 bases). The germline V gene encodes CDR1 DFQATT and CDR2 SNEGSKA (reference sequence). V lost 3 bases and J lost 5, with 22 bases in between. This CDR3 comprises 16 residues. As DNA, the CDR3 is TGCAGTGCTAGTGCATTATTCGGGAGTCAGGAGGAGACCCAGTACTTC. This translates into CSASALFGSQEETQYF.

Ten or more counts support this clonotype. CDR3 nucleotides: TGTGCCAGCAGCTTAGCCCTTTCCGTCTATGGCTACACCTTC. This encodes CASSLALSVYGYTF. V is TRBV7-2 and J is TRBJ1-2; unclear D gene. Germline CDR1 reads SGHTA; CDR2 reads FQGNSA. Between the trimmed V and J ends, which lost 0 bases and 4 bases, there was a span of 9 bases. The CDR3 has 14 residues.

The chain is built from TRBV5-1 and TRBJ2-5; D perhaps matches TRBD1 (6 bases). Germline values: CDR1 SGHRS, CDR2 YFSETQ. Deletions cut 7 bases from V and 1 base from J, with 14 bases between. The CDR3 contains 14 residues. The CDR3 spells CASCFGQTQETQYF. CDR3 bases: TGCGCCAGCTGTTTCGGACAGACCCAAGAGACCCAGTACTTC.

This clonotype was detected ten times or more. This chain connects TRBV19 to TRBJ2-7; D possibly matches TRBD1 or TRBD2 (5 bases each). Germline CDR1 reads LNHDA; CDR2 reads SQIVND (reference sequence). V lost 8 bases, J lost 0 bases, and 11 bases lay in between. The length of the CDR3 is 13 residues. The CDR3 here is CASGFGGSYEQYF. For the CDR3, the DNA is TGTGCCAGTGGGTTTGGGGGCTCCTACGAGCAGTACTTC.

This clonotype was seen many times. V usage is TRBV7-9 and J usage is TRBJ1-1; a possible D gene is TRBD1 (6 bases). The CDR3 is 13 residues long. Germline V gene sequence: CDR1 SEHNR, CDR2 FQNEAQ (reference sequence). V lost 5 bases and J lost 11, with 18 bases in between. CDR3 protein: CASSAGVGRTAFF. CDR3 nucleotide sequence: TGTGCCAGCAGCGCAGGGGTCGGGCGCACGGCTTTCTTT.

This clonotype has a count of ten or more. This chain links TRBV6-1 with TRBJ1-4; TRBD1 is a possible D gene (6 bases). V lost 4 bases to trimming and J lost 8 bases, with 17 bases between them. Germline CDR1 reads MNHNS; CDR2 reads SASEGT. This CDR3 has 15 amino acids. Written as DNA, the CDR3 is TGTGCCAGCAGTGCTTCGACAGGTGGGGAGGAAAAACTGTTTTTT. This codes for CASSASTGGEEKLFF.